This TCR beta chain was observed in a study of blood T cell repertoires in COVID-19. Background on the study: Material from acute and convalescent COVID-19 was sourced from the United States, Italy and Spain. PBMCs, B-cell-depleted T cells, or T cells provided the cDNA or gDNA that made up the material.

Authors' analysis steps: Amplification of reference gene primers provided the estimated nucleated cell counts. TCRdb keeps only in-frame clones here, not all; method: immunoSEQ multiplex PCR. The DNA gave D and trimming, while V, J and clone size come from that table. The sample shows 110,000 to 150,000 clones, around 90% of them seen only once. The CDR3 runs to 13 residues. Deletions cut 1 base from V and 4 bases from J, with 5 bases between. This chain connects TRBV12-3 or TRBV12-4 to TRBJ2-1; possible D gene TRBD1, 5 bases. The clonotype originates from a woman aged 45-59 years with acute or convalescent COVID-19. The sample taken for sequencing was peripheral blood. The CDR3 DNA follows: TGTGCCAGCAGTTTAGGACAGTACAATGAGCAGTTCTTC. Amino acids: CASSLGQYNEQFF.